This T cell receptor (beta chain) originates from a study of blood T cells in healthy people across ages. Study-level findings and limits: Any changes in expanded clonotypes were possibly confounded, as donor CMV status remained unknown. From one million sequenced T cells, diversity estimates were lower bounds. Diversity of TCR beta correlated strongly with naive T cell percentage.

The CDR3 extends over 14 amino acids. CDR1 and CDR2 (germline): MNHEY, SVGAGI. The V gene end was trimmed by 5 bases and the J gene end by 7 bases; junction bases not matched to a gene: 10. Next came a second PCR, run for about 7 to 12 cycles, which used a sample-barcoded 5' primer along with a J-beta primer mix. Every cDNA was tagged by a template-switch adaptor with 12 random nucleotides. Via MiXCR, TCRdb re-called the 5' RACE reads, giving one row per CDR3 protein. The profile shows about 750,000 distinct CDR3 sequences, 50% to 65% of them singletons. This clonotype has more than one count but fewer than ten. Its antigen is undetermined.

This clonotype was sampled from an elderly man in good health. The material sequenced was blood. This chain connects TRBV6-5 to TRBJ1-2; 7 bases are shared with TRBD1. The CDR3 bases are TGTGCCAGCAGTCTGGCCGGACAGGTCGTTGGCTACACCTTC. Translation gives CASSLAGQVVGYTF.